Listed below are T cell receptor beta chains from one sample, sequenced in a study of Ad26.COV2.S vaccination and SARS-CoV-2 variants. The data were produced by immunoSEQ multiplex PCR, yet TCRdb's version contains in-frame clones alone and is incomplete. The sample has 350,000 to 400,000 clones, over 75% seen once. Sequenced here: peripheral blood, sampled in a trial of Ad26.COV2.S vaccine versus placebo. Source of these receptors: a person aged 18-60 years who received the Ad26.COV2.S COVID-19 vaccine or a placebo. CDR3s include the opening cysteine and the closing phenylalanine or tryptophan. Fields, in order: D gene, clone size, V gene, J gene, CDR3 protein, CDR3 DNA. D genes are given only for firm matches. Size is omitted from some rows. Given values are once, few, many or a class for expanded clones.

D gene: .
clone size: .
V gene: TRBV5-1
J gene: TRBJ2-1
CDR3 protein: CASSFRPGGYNEQFF
CDR3 DNA: TGCGCCAGCAGCTTCCGACCCGGAGGGTACAATGAGCAGTTCTTC

D gene: TRBD1
clone size: .
V gene: TRBV4-1
J gene: TRBJ1-4
CDR3 protein: CASSQDGTGNEKLFF
CDR3 DNA: TGCGCCAGCAGCCAAGACGGGACAGGGAATGAAAAACTGTTTTTT

D gene: .
clone size: few
V gene: TRBV3-1/TRBV3-2
J gene: TRBJ1-5
CDR3 protein: CASSPRGGEPQHF
CDR3 DNA: TGTGCCAGCAGCCCCCGTGGGGGGGAGCCCCAGCATTTT

D gene: TRBD1
clone size: once
V gene: TRBV7-6
J gene: TRBJ2-1
CDR3 protein: CASSLEGDRVRSEQFF
CDR3 DNA: TGTGCCAGCAGCTTAGAAGGTGACAGGGTAAGGTCTGAGCAGTTCTTC

D gene: .
clone size: .
V gene: TRBV25-1
J gene: TRBJ2-3
CDR3 protein: CATPPRLSTDTQYF
CDR3 DNA: TGTGCCACCCCTCCGCGCCTATCGACAGATACGCAGTATTTT

D gene: .
clone size: .
V gene: TRBV6-1
J gene: TRBJ1-1
CDR3 protein: CASSEDLQGPEAFF
CDR3 DNA: TGTGCCAGCAGTGAAGATTTGCAGGGGCCTGAAGCTTTCTTT

D gene: TRBD2
clone size: .
V gene: TRBV11-2
J gene: TRBJ2-7
CDR3 protein: CASSNELAGAYEQYF
CDR3 DNA: TGTGCCAGCAGCAACGAACTAGCGGGAGCTTACGAGCAGTACTTC

D gene: TRBD2
clone size: .
V gene: TRBV2
J gene: TRBJ2-1
CDR3 protein: CASSEAQTSGTGQFF
CDR3 DNA: TGTGCCAGCAGTGAAGCGCAGACTAGCGGGACCGGGCAGTTCTTC

D gene: TRBD2
clone size: .
V gene: TRBV7-6
J gene: TRBJ2-7
CDR3 protein: CASSLASQTSGSPYEQYF
CDR3 DNA: TGTGCCAGCAGCTTAGCCAGCCAGACTAGCGGGAGCCCCTACGAGCAGTACTTC

D gene: .
clone size: .
V gene: TRBV18
J gene: TRBJ1-1
CDR3 protein: CASSPIGSDTEAFF
CDR3 DNA: TGTGCCAGCTCACCAATCGGGTCGGACACTGAAGCTTTCTTT

D gene: .
clone size: .
V gene: TRBV28
J gene: TRBJ1-4
CDR3 protein: CASSLFQGLATNEKLFF
CDR3 DNA: TGTGCCAGCAGTTTGTTCCAGGGCCTTGCAACTAATGAAAAACTGTTTTTT

D gene: TRBD2
clone size: .
V gene: TRBV7-2
J gene: TRBJ2-3
CDR3 protein: CASSFSGRRGDTQYF
CDR3 DNA: TGTGCCAGCAGCTTTAGCGGGAGGCGGGGAGATACGCAGTATTTT

D gene: .
clone size: .
V gene: TRBV5-6
J gene: TRBJ1-1
CDR3 protein: CASSFGWARNTEAFF
CDR3 DNA: TGTGCCAGCAGCTTCGGCTGGGCCAGAAACACTGAAGCTTTCTTT

D gene: .
clone size: .
V gene: TRBV10-3
J gene: TRBJ1-1
CDR3 protein: CAISESLRPLTEAFF
CDR3 DNA: TGTGCCATCAGTGAGAGCTTGAGACCCTTAACTGAAGCTTTCTTT

D gene: .
clone size: .
V gene: TRBV19
J gene: TRBJ1-2
CDR3 protein: CASSEGWGNYGYTF
CDR3 DNA: TGTGCCAGTAGTGAAGGGTGGGGTAACTATGGCTACACCTTC

D gene: TRBD2
clone size: .
V gene: TRBV27
J gene: TRBJ2-7
CDR3 protein: CASSLSSGSRYEQYF
CDR3 DNA: TGTGCCAGCAGTTTATCTAGCGGGAGTCGCTACGAGCAGTACTTC

D gene: TRBD2
clone size: .
V gene: TRBV7-8
J gene: TRBJ2-3
CDR3 protein: CASSLDSGSSTDTQYF
CDR3 DNA: TGTGCCAGCAGCTTAGATAGCGGGAGTAGCACAGATACGCAGTATTTT

D gene: .
clone size: .
V gene: TRBV30
J gene: TRBJ1-1
CDR3 protein: CAWSAEMRAEAFF
CDR3 DNA: TGTGCCTGGAGTGCCGAGATGAGGGCTGAAGCTTTCTTT

D gene: TRBD1
clone size: .
V gene: TRBV5-1
J gene: TRBJ1-5
CDR3 protein: CATDDFIQGASQPQHF
CDR3 DNA: TGCGCCACCGACGATTTTATACAGGGGGCGAGTCAGCCCCAGCATTTT

D gene: .
clone size: .
V gene: TRBV5-1
J gene: TRBJ1-4
CDR3 protein: CASSPEGRELNEKLFF
CDR3 DNA: TGCGCCAGCAGCCCGGAAGGACGGGAGCTTAATGAAAAACTGTTTTTT

D gene: .
clone size: once
V gene: TRBV5-4
J gene: TRBJ2-2
CDR3 protein: CASSLGRRGRPGELFF
CDR3 DNA: TGTGCCAGCAGCTTGGGACGGAGGGGGCGCCCCGGGGAGCTGTTTTTT

D gene: TRBD2
clone size: once
V gene: TRBV6-1
J gene: TRBJ2-5
CDR3 protein: CASSQGASGNLKTQYF
CDR3 DNA: TGTGCCAGCAGTCAAGGCGCTAGCGGGAATTTAAAGACCCAGTACTTC

D gene: TRBD1
clone size: few
V gene: TRBV6-5
J gene: TRBJ1-1
CDR3 protein: CASTVQGFMNTEAFF
CDR3 DNA: TGTGCCAGCACGGTACAGGGGTTCATGAACACTGAAGCTTTCTTT

D gene: TRBD1
clone size: .
V gene: TRBV18
J gene: TRBJ1-2
CDR3 protein: CASSPPHRGSGYTF
CDR3 DNA: TGTGCCAGCTCACCGCCCCACAGGGGATCCGGCTACACCTTC

D gene: .
clone size: .
V gene: TRBV6-5
J gene: TRBJ2-7
CDR3 protein: CASSYSNRGEQYF
CDR3 DNA: TGTGCCAGCAGTTACTCGAACCGGGGAGAGCAGTACTTC

D gene: TRBD2
clone size: medium-sized
V gene: TRBV27
J gene: TRBJ2-1
CDR3 protein: CASSLKTSGNEQFF
CDR3 DNA: TGTGCCAGCAGTTTAAAGACTAGCGGCAATGAGCAGTTCTTC

D gene: TRBD1
clone size: .
V gene: TRBV4-1
J gene: TRBJ2-7
CDR3 protein: CASSQDRQGVDEQYF
CDR3 DNA: TGCGCCAGCAGCCAAGATAGACAGGGGGTAGACGAGCAGTACTTC

D gene: .
clone size: .
V gene: TRBV4-1
J gene: TRBJ1-2
CDR3 protein: CASSQDRTYLYGYTF
CDR3 DNA: TGCGCCAGCAGCCAAGATCGAACTTACCTCTATGGCTACACCTTC

D gene: TRBD2
clone size: .
V gene: TRBV3-1/TRBV3-2
J gene: TRBJ2-2
CDR3 protein: CASSRGGSTGELFF
CDR3 DNA: TGTGCCAGCAGCCGGGGGGGGTCCACCGGGGAGCTGTTTTTT

D gene: TRBD1
clone size: .
V gene: TRBV6-5
J gene: TRBJ1-5
CDR3 protein: CASSTGVQPQHF
CDR3 DNA: TGTGCCAGCAGTACAGGGGTCCAGCCCCAGCATTTT

D gene: .
clone size: few
V gene: TRBV28
J gene: TRBJ1-1
CDR3 protein: CASYTSGNTEAFF
CDR3 DNA: TGTGCCAGTTACACCTCGGGCAACACTGAAGCTTTCTTT

D gene: .
clone size: .
V gene: TRBV28
J gene: TRBJ1-3
CDR3 protein: CASSLVEGGNTIYF
CDR3 DNA: TGTGCCAGCAGTTTAGTTGAGGGCGGAAACACCATATATTTT

D gene: .
clone size: .
V gene: TRBV28
J gene: TRBJ1-5
CDR3 protein: CASSSPEGGPGPQHF
CDR3 DNA: TGTGCCAGCAGTTCACCCGAGGGGGGCCCTGGGCCCCAGCATTTT

D gene: .
clone size: .
V gene: TRBV7-9
J gene: TRBJ2-7
CDR3 protein: CAGDNSTYEQYF
CDR3 DNA: TGTGCCGGCGACAACTCAACCTACGAGCAGTACTTC